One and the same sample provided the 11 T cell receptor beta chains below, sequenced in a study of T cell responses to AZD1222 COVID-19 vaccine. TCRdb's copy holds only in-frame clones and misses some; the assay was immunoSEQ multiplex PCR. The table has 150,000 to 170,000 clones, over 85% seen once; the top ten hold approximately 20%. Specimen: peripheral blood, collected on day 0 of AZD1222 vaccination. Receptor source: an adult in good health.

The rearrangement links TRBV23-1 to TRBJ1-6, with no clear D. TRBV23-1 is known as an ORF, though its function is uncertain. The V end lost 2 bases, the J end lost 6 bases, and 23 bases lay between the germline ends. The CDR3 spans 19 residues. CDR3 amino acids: CASSQPPGGSWPFNSPLHF. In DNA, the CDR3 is TGCGCCAGCAGTCAACCCCCGGGAGGGTCCTGGCCTTTTAATTCACCCCTCCACTTT.

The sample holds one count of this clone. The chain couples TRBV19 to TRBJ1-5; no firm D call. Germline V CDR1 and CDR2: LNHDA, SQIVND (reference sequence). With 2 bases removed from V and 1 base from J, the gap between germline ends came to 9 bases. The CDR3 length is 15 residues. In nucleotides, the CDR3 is TGTGCCAGTAGTATATCGGGGTTGAGCAATCAGCCCCAGCATTTT. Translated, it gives CASSISGLSNQPQHF.

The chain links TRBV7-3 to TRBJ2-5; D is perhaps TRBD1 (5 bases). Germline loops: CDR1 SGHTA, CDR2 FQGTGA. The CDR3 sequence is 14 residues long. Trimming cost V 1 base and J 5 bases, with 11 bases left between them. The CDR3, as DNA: TGTGCCAGCAGCTTAATGGCAGGGTCCGAGACCCAGTACTTC. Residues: CASSLMAGSETQYF. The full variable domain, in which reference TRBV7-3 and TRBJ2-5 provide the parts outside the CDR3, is GAGVSQTPSNKVTEKGKYVELRCDPISGHTALYWYRQSLGQGPEFLIYFQGTGAADDSGLPNDRFFAVRPEGSVSTLKIQRTERGDSAVYLCASSLMAGSETQYFGPGTRLLVL.

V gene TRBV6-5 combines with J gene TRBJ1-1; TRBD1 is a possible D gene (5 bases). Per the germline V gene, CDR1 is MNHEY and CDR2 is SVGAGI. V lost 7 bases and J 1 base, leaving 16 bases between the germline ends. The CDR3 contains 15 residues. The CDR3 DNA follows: TGTGCCAGCACTTGGCAGGGTAAGGGGAACACTGAAGCTTTCTTT. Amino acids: CASTWQGKGNTEAFF.

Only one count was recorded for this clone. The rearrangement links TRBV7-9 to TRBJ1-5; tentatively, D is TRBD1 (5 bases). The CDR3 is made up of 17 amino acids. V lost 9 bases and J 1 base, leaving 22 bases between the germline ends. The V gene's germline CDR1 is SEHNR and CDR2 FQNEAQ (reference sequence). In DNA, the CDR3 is TGTGCCAGATGGCGCGATGGGGCGTCTTACAGCAATCAGCCCCAGCATTTT. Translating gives CARWRDGASYSNQPQHF. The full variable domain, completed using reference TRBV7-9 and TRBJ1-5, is DTGVSQNPRHKITKRGQNVTFRCDPISEHNRLYWYRQTLGQGPEFLTYFQNEAQLEKSRLLSDRFSAERPKGSFSTLEIQRTEQGDSAMYLCARWRDGASYSNQPQHFGDGTRLSIL.

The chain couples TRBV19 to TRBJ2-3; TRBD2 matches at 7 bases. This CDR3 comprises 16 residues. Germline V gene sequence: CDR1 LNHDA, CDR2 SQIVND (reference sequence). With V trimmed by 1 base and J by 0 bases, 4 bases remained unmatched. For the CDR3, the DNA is TGTGCCAGTAGTATAGTAGCTAGCGGAAGCACAGATACGCAGTATTTT. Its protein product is CASSIVASGSTDTQYF.

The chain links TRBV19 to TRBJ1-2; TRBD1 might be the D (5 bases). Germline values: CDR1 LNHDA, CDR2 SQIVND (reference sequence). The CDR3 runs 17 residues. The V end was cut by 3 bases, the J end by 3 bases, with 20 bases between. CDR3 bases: TGTGCCAGTAGTATTATTAGGTCTGCAGGGAGGGACTATGGCTACACCTTC. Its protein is CASSIIRSAGRDYGYTF. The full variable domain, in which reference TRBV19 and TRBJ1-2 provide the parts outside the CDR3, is DGGITQSPKYLFRKEGQNVTLSCEQNLNHDAMYWYRQDPGQGLRLIYYSQIVNDFQKGDIAEGYSVSREKKESFPLTVTSAQKNPTAFYLCASSIIRSAGRDYGYTFGSGTRLTVV.

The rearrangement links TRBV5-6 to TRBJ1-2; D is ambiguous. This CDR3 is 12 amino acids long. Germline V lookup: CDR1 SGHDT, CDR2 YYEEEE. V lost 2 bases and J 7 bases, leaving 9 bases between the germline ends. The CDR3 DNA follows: TGTGCCAGCAGCTTCAGCCGGACTGGCTACACCTTC. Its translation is CASSFSRTGYTF.

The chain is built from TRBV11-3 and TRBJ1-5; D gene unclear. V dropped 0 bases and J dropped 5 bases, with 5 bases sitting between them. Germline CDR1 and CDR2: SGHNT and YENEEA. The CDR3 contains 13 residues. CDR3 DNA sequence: TGTGCCAGCAGCTTAGAGGCGGATCAGCCCCAGCATTTT. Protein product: CASSLEADQPQHF.

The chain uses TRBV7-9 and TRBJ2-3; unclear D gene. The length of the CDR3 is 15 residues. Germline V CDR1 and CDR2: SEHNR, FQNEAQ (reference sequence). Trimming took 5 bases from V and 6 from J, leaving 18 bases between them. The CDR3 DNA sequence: TGTGCCAGCAGCCCATTAGGCCGGGTGGGGGATACGCAGTATTTT. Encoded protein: CASSPLGRVGDTQYF.

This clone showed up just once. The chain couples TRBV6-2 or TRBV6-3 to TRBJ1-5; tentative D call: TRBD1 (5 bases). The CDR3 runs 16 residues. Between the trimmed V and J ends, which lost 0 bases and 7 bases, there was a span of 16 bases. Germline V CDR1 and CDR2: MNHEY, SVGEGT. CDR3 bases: TGTGCCAGCAGTTACTCGGGACTCTCTGGGGAACAGCCCCAGCATTTT. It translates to CASSYSGLSGEQPQHF.